This is a list of T cell receptor beta chains from one sample in a study of cytomegalovirus exposure and HLA in healthy donors. Method: immunoSEQ multiplex PCR; TCRdb's copy keeps in-frame clones and lacks some. In the table there are some 140,000 clones, about 81% of which are singletons. The sequencing sample was made of PBMCs. These receptors were obtained from a woman between 45 and 60 years old in good health and CMV-seropositive. Each CDR3 is given with its conserved first and last residue. D genes are given only for firm matches. Clone size, where shown, is once, few, many, or a class for clones that have expanded.

V gene,CDR3 length,clone size,J gene,D gene,CDR3 DNA,CDR3 protein
TRBV6-1,15,.,TRBJ2-5,TRBD1,TGTGCCAGCAGTGTCCGGGACAGGGGCCAAGAGACCCAGTACTTC,CASSVRDRGQETQYF
TRBV7-3,18,.,TRBJ2-7,TRBD2,TGTGCCAGCAGCGGTGACCTCGGATTAGCGGGACCTAGCTACGAGCAGTACTTC,CASSGDLGLAGPSYEQYF
TRBV9,17,.,TRBJ2-1,TRBD1,TGTGCCAGCAGCGTAGCTAGGGGGACAGGGGGCATGGATGAGCAGTTCTTC,CASSVARGTGGMDEQFF
TRBV18,15,.,TRBJ2-1,TRBD1,TGTGCCAGCTCACCACCGGGACAGGGTGGATATGAGCAGTTCTTC,CASSPPGQGGYEQFF
TRBV2,17,once,TRBJ2-2,TRBD2,TGTGCCAGCAGTGGAGGCTGGGCGGGAGTGTTCACCGGGGAGCTGTTTTTT,CASSGGWAGVFTGELFF
TRBV11-2,16,.,TRBJ2-7,.,TGTGCCAGCAGCTTAGGCACTATAACAGGGTCCTACGAGCAGTACTTC,CASSLGTITGSYEQYF
TRBV11-2,14,.,TRBJ2-7,TRBD2,TGTGCCAGCAGCTTAGCACTAGCGGCCTACGAGCAGTACTTC,CASSLALAAYEQYF
TRBV28,15,.,TRBJ2-3,TRBD2,TGTGCCAGCAGTAGTCGGCGGGAGTACGCAGATACGCAGTATTTT,CASSSRREYADTQYF
TRBV6-5,14,.,TRBJ1-3,.,TGTGCCAGCAGGGGAGGGGAGTCTGGAAACACCATATATTTT,CASRGGESGNTIYF
TRBV20-1,11,.,TRBJ1-1,.,TGCAGTGTGTCACGAGGCCCCAAAGCTTTCTTT,CSVSRGPKAFF
TRBV27,20,.,TRBJ2-7,TRBD2,TGTGCCAGCAGTCAAAGACTACTAGCGGGAGGCCACCCCACGCCCTACGAGCAGTACTTC,CASSQRLLAGGHPTPYEQYF
TRBV7-9,13,.,TRBJ2-1,.,TGTGCCAGCAGCTTGGTCAGATACAATGAGCAGTTCTTC,CASSLVRYNEQFF
TRBV27,15,.,TRBJ2-2,TRBD2,TGTGCCAGCAGTTCTAGCGGGGATTGGGTCGGGGAGCTGTTTTTT,CASSSSGDWVGELFF
TRBV6-4,15,.,TRBJ1-1,.,TGTGCCAGCAGTAGTATCGCAGGGGCCGGCACTGAAGCTTTCTTT,CASSSIAGAGTEAFF
TRBV7-7,14,.,TRBJ2-2,.,TGTGCTAGCAGCTTAATCCCAAACACCGGGGAGCTGTTTTTT,CASSLIPNTGELFF
TRBV19,17,.,TRBJ2-3,TRBD1,TGTGCCAGTAGTAGGGGGGACAGGACGTTAATCACAGATACGCAGTATTTT,CASSRGDRTLITDTQYF
TRBV2,15,.,TRBJ1-2,TRBD1,TGTGCCAGCAGCCCCATTCGGGTCAGGGGGGATGGCTACACCTTC,CASSPIRVRGDGYTF
TRBV19,16,few,TRBJ2-2,TRBD2,TGTGCCAGTACCCCGCGGGCTAGCGGGAGTGCCGGGGAGCTGTTTTTT,CASTPRASGSAGELFF
TRBV7-3,12,.,TRBJ2-2,.,TGTGCCAGCAGCTTAACCCCTGGGGAGCTGTTTTTT,CASSLTPGELFF
TRBV6-1,11,.,TRBJ2-5,.,TGTGCCAGCAGCTGGCTGTCTACCCAGTACTTC,CASSWLSTQYF
TRBV5-5,14,few,TRBJ1-5,.,TGTGCCAGCAGCCCCCTTTGGGCGAACCAGCCCCAGCATTTT,CASSPLWANQPQHF
TRBV2,14,.,TRBJ2-7,TRBD2,TGTGCCAGCAGCTCCACTAGCGGAGCTTACGAGCAGTACTTC,CASSSTSGAYEQYF
TRBV29-1,17,.,TRBJ2-5,TRBD2,TGCAGCGTTGAAGACCCCCGGACTAGCGGGAGACAAGAGACCCAGTACTTC,CSVEDPRTSGRQETQYF